This passage covers 25 T cell receptor beta chains from one sample sequenced in a study of CD8+ T cells in alopecia areata. Treatment here: oral pan-JAK inhibitor, 5-10 mg twice daily. In each case, RNA was isolated and then reverse transcribed into cDNA as the sequencing template. Repertoires were generated with immunoSEQ multiplex PCR, while TCRdb's copy carries only in-frame clones and drops some. The repertoire holds about 160,000 clones, with approximately 62% as singletons. The material was CD4+ T cells sorted from blood, obtained at week 24, from a patient treated with tofacitinib. Source of these receptors: a human donor with alopecia areata.

V gene TRBV5-6 combines with J gene TRBJ2-5, with 13 bases fitting TRBD2. From germline, CDR1 is SGHDT and CDR2 YYEEEE. The trim removed 4 bases at V and 5 bases at J, leaving 11 bases unmatched. This CDR3 contains 17 residues. CDR3 in DNA: TGTGCCAGCAGCCATTCCGGACTAGCGGGGGCCGGGGAGACCCAGTACTTC. Translated: CASSHSGLAGAGETQYF.

This chain connects TRBV19 to TRBJ1-3; D not certain. The CDR3 contains 14 residues. The V end was cut by 4 bases, the J end by 4 bases, with 11 bases between. Per the germline V gene, CDR1 is LNHDA and CDR2 is SQIVND (reference sequence). CDR3 protein: CASSNPGAGNTIYF. The CDR3 DNA follows: TGTGCCAGTAGTAATCCCGGCGCCGGAAACACCATATATTTT.

The rearrangement joins TRBV6-5 to TRBJ2-5; no reliable D call. The CDR3 sequence is 12 residues long. V lost 5 bases and J 2 bases, leaving 6 bases between the germline ends. Germline CDR1 is MNHEY and CDR2 is SVGAGI. The CDR3 nucleotides read TGTGCCAGCAGTAACGGACAAGAGACCCAGTACTTC. Its translation: CASSNGQETQYF.

This chain links TRBV30 with TRBJ1-5; 7 bases align to TRBD1. Germline V lookup: CDR1 GTSNPN, CDR2 SVGIG (reference sequence). Losses at the gene ends were 0 bases for V and 6 bases for J; bases not matched to a gene: 2. This CDR3 spans 13 amino acids. The CDR3 here is CAWSVQGTQPQHF. As DNA, the CDR3 is TGTGCCTGGAGTGTACAGGGGACTCAGCCCCAGCATTTT.

This clone appeared once. The chain employs TRBV27 and TRBJ1-6; possible D gene TRBD1, 6 bases. The CDR3 is 14 residues long. Germline CDR1 is MNHEY and CDR2 is SMNVEV (reference sequence). With 6 bases removed from V and 10 bases from J, the gap between germline ends came to 16 bases. CDR3: CASRMTGPPSPLHF. The CDR3 region has the DNA TGTGCCAGCAGAATGACAGGTCCGCCATCACCCCTCCACTTT.

This clone was detected a few times. The chain combines TRBV4-1 with TRBJ1-4; TRBD1 might be the D (5 bases). V lost 1 base, J lost 1 base, and 10 bases lay in between. This CDR3 is built from 16 residues. CDR1 is MGHRA, CDR2 YSYEKL, per germline. The CDR3 loop reads CASSQARTRTNEKLFF. DNA of the CDR3: TGCGCCAGCAGCCAAGCCAGGACAAGAACTAATGAAAAACTGTTTTTT.

V usage is TRBV5-1 and J usage is TRBJ2-2; 10 bases line up with TRBD2. This CDR3 comprises 16 residues. Germline V gives CDR1 SGHRS, CDR2 YFSETQ. Unmatched junction bases numbered 2, after V lost 0 bases and J lost 3 bases. CDR3 protein: CASSLASGGHTGELFF. CDR3 nucleotide sequence: TGCGCCAGCAGCTTGGCTAGCGGGGGCCACACCGGGGAGCTGTTTTTT.

This sequence joins TRBV29-1 and TRBJ1-1, with D possibly TRBD1 on 5 matching bases. The CDR3 is 13 amino acids. Germline CDR1 and CDR2: SQVTM and ANQGSEA. Trimming took off 3 bases at V and 4 bases at J, with 12 bases between the two ends. This CDR3 reads CSVEGQTGTEAFF. The CDR3, as DNA: TGCAGCGTTGAGGGGCAAACAGGCACTGAAGCTTTCTTT.

This chain links TRBV30 with TRBJ2-2; 7 bases line up with TRBD1. The germline gives CDR1 GTSNPN, CDR2 SVGIG (reference sequence). The V and J ends lost 3 bases and 9 bases, in that order; junction bases with no gene match: 10. The CDR3 consists of 14 residues. This CDR3 is CAWSATGDARELFF. The CDR3, as DNA: TGTGCCTGGAGCGCAACAGGGGATGCCAGGGAGCTGTTTTTT.

This rearrangement joins TRBV29-1 to TRBJ2-7; perhaps TRBD1 as D (5 bases). V lost 3 bases, J lost 0 bases, and 18 bases lay in between. The CDR3 has 16 residues. Germline V gives CDR1 SQVTM, CDR2 ANQGSEA. In DNA, the CDR3 is TGCAGCGTTGAGGAACCGACAGATGACCTCTCCTACGAGCAGTACTTC. It is translated as CSVEEPTDDLSYEQYF.

This clone was observed a handful of times. The V and J genes are TRBV7-6 and TRBJ1-4; tentatively, D is TRBD1 (6 bases). Germline values: CDR1 SGHVS, CDR2 FNYEAQ. This CDR3 contains 15 residues. V was pared by 5 bases and J by 4 bases, with 14 bases between. The CDR3 is CASSVRQARNEKLFF. For the CDR3, the DNA is TGTGCCAGCAGCGTGAGACAGGCTCGTAATGAAAAACTGTTTTTT. Using reference TRBV7-6 and TRBJ1-4 for the parts outside the CDR3, the full variable domain is GAGVSQSPRYKVTKRGQDVALRCDPISGHVSLYWYRQALGQGPEFLTYFNYEAQQDKSGLPNDRFSAERPEGSISTLTIQRTEQRDSAMYRCASSVRQARNEKLFFGSGTQLSVL.

The chain links TRBV4-2 to TRBJ2-6; the D is unclear. Trimming took off 0 bases at V and 3 bases at J, with 6 bases between the two ends. The germline CDR1 and CDR2 sequences are LGHNA and YNFKEQ. The CDR3 has 15 residues. The CDR3 protein is CASSQDELGANVLTF. The CDR3 bases are TGTGCCAGCAGCCAAGATGAGCTTGGGGCCAACGTCCTGACTTTC.

The chain recombines TRBV19 with TRBJ1-4, with no clear D. The CDR3 sequence is 15 residues long. Germline V gene sequence: CDR1 LNHDA, CDR2 SQIVND (reference sequence). V lost 1 base and J 8 bases, leaving 14 bases between the germline ends. CDR3 DNA sequence: TGTGCCAGTAGTATAGGCGGGTTCCGTTTGGAAAAACTGTTTTTT. Its protein is CASSIGGFRLEKLFF.

V and J are TRBV30 and TRBJ2-1; the D gene is possibly TRBD2 (6 bases). The V end lost 3 bases, the J end lost 8 bases, and 14 bases lay between the germline ends. This CDR3 spans 13 amino acids. Germline V gives CDR1 GTSNPN, CDR2 SVGIG (reference sequence). The CDR3 loop is CAWRGGEVDEQFF. The CDR3 DNA is TGTGCCTGGAGAGGAGGGGAGGTTGATGAGCAGTTCTTC.

The rearrangement uses TRBV5-1 and TRBJ2-7; perhaps TRBD1 as D (6 bases). This CDR3 comprises 15 residues. Germline assignment: CDR1 SGHRS and CDR2 YFSETQ. Trimming removed 4 bases from V and 1 base from J, with 15 bases in between. The CDR3 sequence is CASSVTGKGSYEQYF. The CDR3 bases are TGCGCCAGCAGCGTTACAGGGAAGGGATCCTACGAGCAGTACTTC.

This chain uses TRBV15 with TRBJ2-7, with 15 bases identical to TRBD2. Germline V gene data show CDR1 as LNHNV and CDR2 as YYDKDF (reference sequence). The CDR3 loop spans 14 amino acids. V shed 6 bases and J 6 bases; nucleotides not matched to a gene: 3. The CDR3 nucleotides read TGTGCCACCAGAAAGGGACTAGCGGGGGGCGAGCAGTACTTC. The encoded protein is CATRKGLAGGEQYF.

This chain uses TRBV11-1 with TRBJ2-5; D gene unclear. The CDR3 is 14 amino acids. With 1 base removed from V and 0 bases from J, the gap between germline ends came to 6 bases. Germline values: CDR1 SGHAT, CDR2 FQDESV (reference sequence). The CDR3 DNA sequence: TGTGCCAGCAGCTTAGGGGTCAACCAAGAGACCCAGTACTTC. It specifies CASSLGVNQETQYF.

This clone was counted a few times. The J gene is TRBJ2-1, the V gene TRBV27, with TRBD2 matching over 13 bases. Germline V CDR1 and CDR2: MNHEY, SMNVEV (reference sequence). This CDR3 is built from 17 residues. V was pared by 1 base and J by 8 bases, with 8 bases of the junction left unmatched. This chain's CDR3 is CASSLLVGTSGVHEQFF. CDR3 sequence (DNA): TGTGCCAGCAGTTTATTGGTTGGGACTAGCGGGGTCCATGAGCAGTTCTTC.

The chain links TRBV21-1 to TRBJ2-4. TRBV21-1 is a pseudogene. The CDR3 totals 13 residues. CDR3 nucleotides: TGTGCCAGCAGGAAGGATTGGGGGAACATTCAGTACTTC. Amino acids: CASRKDWGNIQYF.

The chain is built from TRBV2 and TRBJ2-5; 9 nucleotides match TRBD1. V lost 10 bases to trimming and J lost 5 bases; unmatched junction nucleotides: 8. The germline V gene encodes CDR1 SNHLY and CDR2 FYNNEI. The CDR3 is 13 residues long. The CDR3 spells CATGEGTGETQYF. CDR3 bases: TGTGCCACAGGGGAAGGGACAGGGGAGACCCAGTACTTC.

This clone was observed a few times. The chain carries TRBV5-5 and TRBJ1-1; no reliable D call. This CDR3 contains 18 residues. The V and J ends lost 0 bases and 1 base respectively, with 19 bases between them. Germline CDR1 reads SGHKS; CDR2 reads YYEKEE (reference sequence). The CDR3 here is CASSLVVAASAGNTEAFF. Here the CDR3 DNA reads TGTGCCAGCAGCTTGGTCGTTGCCGCTTCAGCGGGGAACACTGAAGCTTTCTTT.

The V call is TRBV20-1, the J call TRBJ2-7; D gene ambiguous. CDR1 is DFQATT and CDR2 is SNEGSKA in the germline V gene (reference sequence). Between the trimmed V and J ends, which lost 0 bases and 5 bases, there was a span of 5 bases. The CDR3 extends over 11 amino acids. DNA for the CDR3: TGCAGTGCTAGAGATCGCCACGAGCAGTACTTC. Protein: CSARDRHEQYF.

This chain links TRBV19 with TRBJ2-2; 10 nucleotides agree with TRBD2. This CDR3 spans 15 amino acids. In germline, CDR1 is LNHDA, CDR2 SQIVND (reference sequence). The V and J ends lost 10 bases and 3 bases, in that order; junction bases with no gene match: 8. For the CDR3, the DNA is TGTGCCACCCCCTCTAGCGGGGGATACACCGGGGAGCTGTTTTTT. Encoded protein: CATPSSGGYTGELFF.

This clone was found a few times. The chain links TRBV6-5 to TRBJ2-5, with D possibly TRBD2 on 5 matching bases. V was clipped by 8 bases and J by 5 bases, with 18 bases between them. The CDR3 runs to 14 residues. Germline CDR1 is MNHEY and CDR2 is SVGAGI. CDR3 region: CASHRHGVRETQYF. In DNA, the CDR3 is TGTGCCAGCCACCGCCACGGGGTTAGGGAGACCCAGTACTTC.

This clone was seen a few times. The same CDR3 can be traced to other DNA sequences in this sample. The V call is TRBV15, the J call TRBJ2-7, with a weak D call TRBD1 (5 bases). The CDR3 has 13 residues. Looked up from germline, CDR1 is LNHNV and CDR2 is YYDKDF (reference sequence). Trimming took 3 bases from V and 3 from J, leaving 9 bases between them. The CDR3 DNA reads as TGTGCCACCAGCAGGGTTGACAGCTACGAGCAGTACTTC. Its protein is CATSRVDSYEQYF.